This TCR beta chain was found in a study of blood T cell repertoires in COVID-19. Adults between about 18 and 89 years of age took part from fewer than 30 US areas. Original handling: For nucleated cells, counts were estimated from reference gene primer amplification. The method was immunoSEQ multiplex PCR; TCRdb's version includes in-frame clones alone and lacks a portion of them. That table is the source of V, J and clone size, and D and trimming were worked out from the DNA. The sample carries roughly 140,000 clones, 70% to 90% recorded once. Trimming shortened V by 0 bases and J by 4 bases, and 15 bases separated the two germline ends. This CDR3 spans 16 amino acids. Germline V CDR1 and CDR2: LNHDA, SQIVND (reference sequence).

Source material: PBMCs or T cells enriched from blood (not recorded which). This receptor was taken from a woman aged 40 to 49 who had recovered from COVID-19. This chain joins TRBV19 and TRBJ1-2; D gene unclear. Written as DNA, the CDR3 is TGTGCCAGTAGTATAGATCCTGGAGGCAGGTTCTATGGCTACACCTTC. The encoded protein is CASSIDPGGRFYGYTF.